This T cell receptor (beta chain) was obtained from a study of cytomegalovirus exposure and HLA in healthy donors. Study overall: The same platform as the 500 to 700 first-cohort repertoires was used for the roughly 130 validation repertoires, a later analysis reported.

Germline V CDR1 and CDR2: MGHRA, YSYEKL. The CDR3 contains 14 residues. Trimming removed 4 bases from V and 4 bases from J, with 13 bases in between. Comments on this clone: Antigen: not known.

Repertoires were generated with immunoSEQ multiplex PCR, while TCRdb's copy carries only in-frame clones and drops some. The data hold roughly 150,000 clones, with 80% to 85% observed a single time. General observations from the study: Most TCR sequences were rare, but some public TCRs occurred in many donors. In vitro assays verified that a few CMV-associated chains recognized CMV antigens specifically.

Input material: PBMCs. The TCR comes from a young man in good health and CMV-seropositive. The genes are TRBV4-1 and TRBJ1-1; no reliable D call. This CDR3 is CASSLPEASTEAFF. CDR3 DNA: TGCGCCAGCAGCCTACCCGAAGCGAGCACTGAAGCTTTCTTT.